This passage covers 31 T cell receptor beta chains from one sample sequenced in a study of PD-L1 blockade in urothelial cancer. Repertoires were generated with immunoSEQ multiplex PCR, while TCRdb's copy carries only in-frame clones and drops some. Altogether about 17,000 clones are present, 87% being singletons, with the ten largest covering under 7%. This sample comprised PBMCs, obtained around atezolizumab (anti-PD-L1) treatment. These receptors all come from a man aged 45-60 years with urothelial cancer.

CDR3 residues: CAWSISTYEQYF. The DNA for the CDR3 is TGTGCCTGGAGTATTAGTACCTACGAGCAGTACTTC. This sequence joins TRBV30 and TRBJ2-7, with D unclear. The CDR3 spans 12 residues. V lost 2 bases and J 2 bases, leaving 7 bases between the germline ends. Germline V lookup: CDR1 GTSNPN, CDR2 SVGIG (reference sequence).

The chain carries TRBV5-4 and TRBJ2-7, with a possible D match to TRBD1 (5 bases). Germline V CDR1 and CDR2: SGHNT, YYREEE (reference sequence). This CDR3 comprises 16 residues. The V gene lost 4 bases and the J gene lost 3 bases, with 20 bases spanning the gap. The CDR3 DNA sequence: TGTGCCAGCAGCCTCGGGCAGGGAAAGTTGTTCTACGAGCAGTACTTC. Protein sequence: CASSLGQGKLFYEQYF.

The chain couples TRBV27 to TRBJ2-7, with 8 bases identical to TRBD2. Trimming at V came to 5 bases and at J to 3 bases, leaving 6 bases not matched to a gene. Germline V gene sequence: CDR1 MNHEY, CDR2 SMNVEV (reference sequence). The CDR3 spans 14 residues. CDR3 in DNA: TGTGCCAGCAGTCCCGGGGGGGGCCGCTACGAGCAGTACTTC. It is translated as CASSPGGGRYEQYF.

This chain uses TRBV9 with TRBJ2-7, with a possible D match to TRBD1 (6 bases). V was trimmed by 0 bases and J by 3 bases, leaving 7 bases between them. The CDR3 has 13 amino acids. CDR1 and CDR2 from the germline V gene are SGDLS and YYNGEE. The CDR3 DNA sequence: TGTGCCAGCAGCGTAGAGGACAGCTACGAGCAGTACTTC. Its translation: CASSVEDSYEQYF.

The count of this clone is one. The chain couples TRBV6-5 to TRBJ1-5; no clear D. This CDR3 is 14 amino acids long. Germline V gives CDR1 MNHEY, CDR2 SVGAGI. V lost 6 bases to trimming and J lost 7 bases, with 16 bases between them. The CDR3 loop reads CASSAGVNGQPQHF. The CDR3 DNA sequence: TGTGCCAGCAGCGCGGGCGTTAACGGGCAGCCCCAGCATTTT.

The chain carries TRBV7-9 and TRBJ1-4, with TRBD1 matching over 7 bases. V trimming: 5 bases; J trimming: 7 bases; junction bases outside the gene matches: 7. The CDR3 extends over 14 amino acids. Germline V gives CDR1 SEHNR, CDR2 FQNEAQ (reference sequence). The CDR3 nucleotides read TGTGCCAGCAGCGCGCGGACAGGAGTTGAAAAACTGTTTTTT. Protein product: CASSARTGVEKLFF.

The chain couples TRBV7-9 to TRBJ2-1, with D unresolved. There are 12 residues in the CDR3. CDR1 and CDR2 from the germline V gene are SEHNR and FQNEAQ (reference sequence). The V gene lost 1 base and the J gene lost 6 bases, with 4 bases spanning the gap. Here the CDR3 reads CASSLEANEQFF. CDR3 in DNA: TGTGCCAGCAGCTTAGAAGCCAATGAGCAGTTCTTC.

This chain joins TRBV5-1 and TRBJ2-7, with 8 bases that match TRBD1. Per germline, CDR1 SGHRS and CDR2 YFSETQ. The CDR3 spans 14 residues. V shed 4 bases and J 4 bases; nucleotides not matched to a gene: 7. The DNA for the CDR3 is TGCGCCAGCAGCGTCACAGGGGGTGGTTACGAGCAGTACTTC. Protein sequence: CASSVTGGGYEQYF.

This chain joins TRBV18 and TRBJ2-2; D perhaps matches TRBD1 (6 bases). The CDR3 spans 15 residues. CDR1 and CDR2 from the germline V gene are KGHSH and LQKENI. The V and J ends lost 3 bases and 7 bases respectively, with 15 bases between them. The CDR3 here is CASSPLDSPGGELFF. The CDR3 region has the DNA TGTGCCAGCTCACCCTTGGACAGTCCTGGCGGGGAGCTGTTTTTT.

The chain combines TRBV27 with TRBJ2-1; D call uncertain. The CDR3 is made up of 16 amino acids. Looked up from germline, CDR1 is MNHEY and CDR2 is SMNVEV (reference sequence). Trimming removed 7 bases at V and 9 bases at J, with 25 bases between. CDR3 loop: CASTPATVFLRSEQFF. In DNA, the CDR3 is TGTGCCAGCACCCCTGCGACGGTTTTTTTAAGGAGTGAGCAGTTCTTC.

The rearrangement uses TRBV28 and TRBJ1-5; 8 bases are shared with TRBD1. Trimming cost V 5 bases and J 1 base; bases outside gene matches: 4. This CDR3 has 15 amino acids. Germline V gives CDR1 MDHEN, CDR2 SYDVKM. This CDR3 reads CASSETGASNQPQHF. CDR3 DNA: TGTGCCAGCAGTGAGACAGGGGCCAGCAATCAGCCCCAGCATTTT.

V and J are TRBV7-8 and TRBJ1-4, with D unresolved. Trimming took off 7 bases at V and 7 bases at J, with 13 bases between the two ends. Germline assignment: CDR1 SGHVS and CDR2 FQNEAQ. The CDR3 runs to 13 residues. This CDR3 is CASNFGFGEKLFF. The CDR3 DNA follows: TGTGCCAGCAATTTCGGTTTTGGTGAAAAACTGTTTTTT.

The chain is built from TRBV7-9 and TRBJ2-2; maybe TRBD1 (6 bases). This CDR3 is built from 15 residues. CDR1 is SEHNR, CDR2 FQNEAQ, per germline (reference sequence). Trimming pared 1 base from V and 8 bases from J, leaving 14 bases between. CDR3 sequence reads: CASSLGGRGEGELFF. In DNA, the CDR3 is TGTGCCAGCAGCTTAGGAGGCAGGGGAGAAGGGGAGCTGTTTTTT.

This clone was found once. As DNA, the CDR3 is TGTGCCAGCAGCCGGGGGGGACCAGATACGCAGTATTTT. This gives the protein CASSRGGPDTQYF. The rearrangement uses TRBV7-7 and TRBJ2-3; TRBD2 aligns across 8 bases. The germline gives CDR1 SSHAT, CDR2 FNYEAQ (reference sequence). Trimming at V came to 5 bases and at J to 4 bases, leaving 2 bases not matched to a gene. CDR3 length equals 13 residues.

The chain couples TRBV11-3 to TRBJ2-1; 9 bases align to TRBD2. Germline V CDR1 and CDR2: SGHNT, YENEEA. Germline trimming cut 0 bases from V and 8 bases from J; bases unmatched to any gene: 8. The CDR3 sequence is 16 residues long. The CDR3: CASSLDGREGRDEQFF. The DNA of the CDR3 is TGTGCCAGCAGCTTAGATGGGCGGGAGGGCCGAGATGAGCAGTTCTTC.

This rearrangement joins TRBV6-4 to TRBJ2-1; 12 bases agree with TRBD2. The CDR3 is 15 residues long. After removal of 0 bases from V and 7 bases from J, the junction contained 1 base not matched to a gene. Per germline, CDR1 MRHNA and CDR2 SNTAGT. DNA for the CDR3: TGTGCCAGCAGTGACTCGACTAGCGGGAGTAATGAGCAGTTCTTC. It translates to CASSDSTSGSNEQFF.

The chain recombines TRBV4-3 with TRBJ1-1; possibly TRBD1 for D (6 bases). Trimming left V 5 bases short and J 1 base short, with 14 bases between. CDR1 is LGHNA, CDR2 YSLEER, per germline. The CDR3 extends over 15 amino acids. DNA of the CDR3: TGCGCCAGCAGCAGCCAAAGGGGGTCGAACACTGAAGCTTTCTTT. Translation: CASSSQRGSNTEAFF.

This chain's CDR3 is CASRGLAGGLFNPGELFF. CDR3 bases: TGTGCCAGCAGAGGACTCGCGGGAGGGCTTTTCAATCCCGGGGAGCTGTTTTTT. The J gene is TRBJ2-2, the V gene TRBV2, with TRBD2 matching 9 bases. Germline assignment: CDR1 SNHLY and CDR2 FYNNEI. This CDR3 comprises 18 residues. J gave up 6 bases and V 6 bases, and 17 bases lay outside the gene matches.

The CDR3 DNA sequence: TGTGCCAGCAGCCGGGAGGCCCCTCGAGCTTTCTTT. This encodes CASSREAPRAFF. The chain carries TRBV11-2 and TRBJ1-1; no firm D call. The germline V and J ends were trimmed by 5 bases and 10 bases, with 14 bases remaining between them. Looked up from germline, CDR1 is SGHAT and CDR2 is FQNNGV. This CDR3 contains 12 residues.

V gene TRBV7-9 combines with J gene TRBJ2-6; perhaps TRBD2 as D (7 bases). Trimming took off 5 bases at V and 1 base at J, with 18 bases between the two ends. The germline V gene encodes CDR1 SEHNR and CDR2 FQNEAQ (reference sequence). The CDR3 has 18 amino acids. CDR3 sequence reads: CASSPWGGGASGANVLTF. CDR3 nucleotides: TGTGCCAGCAGCCCTTGGGGGGGCGGGGCGTCTGGGGCCAACGTCCTGACTTTC.

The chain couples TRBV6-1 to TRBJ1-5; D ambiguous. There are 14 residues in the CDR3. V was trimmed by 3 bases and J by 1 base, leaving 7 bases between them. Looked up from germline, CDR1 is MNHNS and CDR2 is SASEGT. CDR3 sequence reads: CASSDRWSNQPQHF. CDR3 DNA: TGTGCCAGCAGTGACCGGTGGAGCAATCAGCCCCAGCATTTT.

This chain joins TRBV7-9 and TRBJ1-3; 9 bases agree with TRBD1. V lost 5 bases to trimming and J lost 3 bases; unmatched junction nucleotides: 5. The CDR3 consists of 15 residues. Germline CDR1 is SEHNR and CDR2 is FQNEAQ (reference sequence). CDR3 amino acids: CASSQTGGDGNTIYF. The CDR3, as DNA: TGTGCCAGCAGCCAAACAGGGGGCGATGGAAACACCATATATTTT.

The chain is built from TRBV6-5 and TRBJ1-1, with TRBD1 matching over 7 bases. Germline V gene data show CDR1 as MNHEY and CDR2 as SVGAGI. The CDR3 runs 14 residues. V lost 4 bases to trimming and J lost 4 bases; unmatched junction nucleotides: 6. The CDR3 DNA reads TGTGCCAGCAGTTTCGCAGGGGGGATCACTGAAGCTTTCTTT. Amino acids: CASSFAGGITEAFF.

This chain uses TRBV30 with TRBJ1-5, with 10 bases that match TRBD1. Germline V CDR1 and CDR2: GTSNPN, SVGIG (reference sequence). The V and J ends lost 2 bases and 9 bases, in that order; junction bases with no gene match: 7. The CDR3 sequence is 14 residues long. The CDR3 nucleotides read TGTGCCTGGAGTCCAGACAGGGGGCGAGGGCCCCAGCATTTT. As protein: CAWSPDRGRGPQHF.

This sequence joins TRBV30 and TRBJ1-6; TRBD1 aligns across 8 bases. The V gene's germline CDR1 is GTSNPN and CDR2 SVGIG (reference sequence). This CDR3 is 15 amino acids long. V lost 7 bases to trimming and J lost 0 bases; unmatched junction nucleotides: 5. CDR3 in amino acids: CASRTGSSYNSPLHF. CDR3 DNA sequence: TGTGCCTCTCGGACAGGGAGCTCCTATAATTCACCCCTCCACTTT.

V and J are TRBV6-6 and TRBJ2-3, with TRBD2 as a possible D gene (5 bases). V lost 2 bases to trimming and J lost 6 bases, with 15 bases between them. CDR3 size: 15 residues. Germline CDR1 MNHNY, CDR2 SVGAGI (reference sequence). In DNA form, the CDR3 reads TGTGCCAGCAGTTACGTTCTCCAGTCGGGGGATACGCAGTATTTT. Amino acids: CASSYVLQSGDTQYF.

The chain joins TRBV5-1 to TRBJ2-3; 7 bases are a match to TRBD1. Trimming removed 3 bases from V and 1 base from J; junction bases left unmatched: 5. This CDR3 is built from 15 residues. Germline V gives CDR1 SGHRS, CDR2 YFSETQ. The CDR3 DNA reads TGCGCCAGCAGCTCCAGGGACAGCCGCACAGATACGCAGTATTTT. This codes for CASSSRDSRTDTQYF.

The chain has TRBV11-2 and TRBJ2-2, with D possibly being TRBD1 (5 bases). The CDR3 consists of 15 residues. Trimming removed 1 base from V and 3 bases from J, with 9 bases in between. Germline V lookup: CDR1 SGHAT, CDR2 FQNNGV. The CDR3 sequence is CASSLGGHYTGELFF. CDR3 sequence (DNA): TGTGCCAGCAGCTTAGGAGGACACTACACCGGGGAGCTGTTTTTT.

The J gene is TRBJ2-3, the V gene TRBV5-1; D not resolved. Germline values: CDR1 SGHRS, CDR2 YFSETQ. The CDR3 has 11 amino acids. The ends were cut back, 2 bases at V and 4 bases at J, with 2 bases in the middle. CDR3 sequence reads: CASSFADTQYF. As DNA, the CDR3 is TGCGCCAGCAGCTTCGCAGATACGCAGTATTTT.

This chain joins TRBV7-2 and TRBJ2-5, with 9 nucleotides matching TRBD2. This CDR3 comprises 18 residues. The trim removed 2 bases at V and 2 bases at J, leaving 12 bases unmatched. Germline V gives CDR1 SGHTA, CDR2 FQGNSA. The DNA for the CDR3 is TGTGCCAGCAGCTTAAGAGTAGCGGGAGATTGGTGGCAAGAGACCCAGTACTTC. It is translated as CASSLRVAGDWWQETQYF.

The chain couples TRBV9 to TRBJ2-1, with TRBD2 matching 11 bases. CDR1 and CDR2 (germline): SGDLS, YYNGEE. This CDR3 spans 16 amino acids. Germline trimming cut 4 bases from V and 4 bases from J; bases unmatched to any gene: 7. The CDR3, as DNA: TGTGCCAGCAGCCCATTCTTAGCGGGAGGGTACAATGAGCAGTTCTTC. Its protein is CASSPFLAGGYNEQFF. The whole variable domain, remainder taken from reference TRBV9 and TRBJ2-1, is DSGVTQTPKHLITATGQRVTLRCSPRSGDLSVYWYQQSLDQGLQFLIQYYNGEERAKGNILERFSAQQFPDLHSELNLSSLELGDSALYFCASSPFLAGGYNEQFFGPGTRLTVL.